The present T cell receptor beta chain was sequenced within a study of cytomegalovirus exposure and HLA in healthy donors. 13 Jbeta primers and 60 Vbeta primers were used for the PCR. Sequencing was performed with immunoSEQ multiplex PCR; in TCRdb, only in-frame clones are kept and a portion is missing. This table has 100,000 to 150,000 clones, around 77% appearing once. This CDR3 is built from 17 residues. Trimming at V came to 5 bases and at J to 2 bases, leaving 9 bases not matched to a gene. Germline values: CDR1 SEHNR, CDR2 FQNEAQ (reference sequence). The sample taken for sequencing was PBMCs. The rearrangement uses TRBV7-9 and TRBJ2-2, with 9 bases aligning to TRBD2. The clonotype was recovered from a man aged 18 to 30 in good health and CMV-seropositive. The CDR3 region is CASSHEASGANTGELFF. DNA of the CDR3: TGTGCCAGCAGCCATGAGGCTAGCGGGGCAAACACCGGGGAGCTGTTTTTT.